The TCR beta chain described here comes from a study of T cell repertoires in cytomegalovirus infection. Study-wide background: TCR beta signatures that were public indicated CMV infection and matching HLA type. Overall study results and limits: HLA-C-restricted CMV clonotypes gave the most frequent clonotype in two of eight donors. Using cumulative public TCR beta family frequency, the authors identified those who carried CMV together with the relevant HLA.

TCRdb re-called the reads with MiXCR, one entry per CDR3 protein. The table includes 630,000 or so distinct CDR3 sequences, roughly 26% detected once. A note on this clonotype: The antigen remains undetermined.

The sequence derives from a human donor in good health (CMV status not recorded). Some clones in this sample may be carry-over from other donors' samples. Sample: CD8+ T cells from PBMCs.

CDR3 amino acids: CASFGGAGVPYNEQFF. The CDR3 bases are TGTGCCAGCTTTGGGGGAGCAGGGGTCCCCTACAATGAGCAGTTCTTC. J is TRBJ2-1 and V is TRBV28; a possible D gene is TRBD1 (6 bases). The CDR3 sequence is 16 residues long. Germline CDR1 reads MDHEN; CDR2 reads SYDVKM. Trimming pared 8 bases from V and 2 bases from J, leaving 19 bases between.